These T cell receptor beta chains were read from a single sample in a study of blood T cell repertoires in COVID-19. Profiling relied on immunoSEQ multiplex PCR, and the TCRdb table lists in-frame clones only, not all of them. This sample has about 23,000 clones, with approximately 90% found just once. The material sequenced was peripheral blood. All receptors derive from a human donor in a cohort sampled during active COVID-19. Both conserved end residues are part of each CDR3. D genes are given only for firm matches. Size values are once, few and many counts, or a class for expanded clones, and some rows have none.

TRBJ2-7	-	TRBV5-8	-	CASTLPGPGSSYEQYF	TGTGCCAGCACCCTACCAGGGCCTGGGTCTTCCTACGAGCAGTACTTC
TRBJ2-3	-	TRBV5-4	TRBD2	CASSPGLVQGDTQYF	TGTGCCAGCAGCCCAGGACTAGTTCAAGGAGATACGCAGTATTTT
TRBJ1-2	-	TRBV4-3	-	CASSQAGGEWNYGYTF	TGCGCCAGCAGCCAAGCCGGGGGGGAATGGAACTATGGCTACACCTTC
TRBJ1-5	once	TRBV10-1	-	CASSRGGNQPQHF	TGCGCCAGCAGCAGGGGAGGCAATCAGCCCCAGCATTTT
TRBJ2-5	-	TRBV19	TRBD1	CASSDRGLGVTQYF	TGTGCCAGTAGTGACAGGGGGCTTGGGGTGACCCAGTACTTC
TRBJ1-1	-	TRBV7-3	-	CASTTYGVTKAFF	TGTGCCAGCACCACTTACGGGGTTACTAAAGCTTTCTTT
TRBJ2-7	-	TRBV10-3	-	CAISESRPGKHEQYF	TGTGCCATCAGTGAGTCGCGGCCCGGGAAGCACGAGCAGTACTTC
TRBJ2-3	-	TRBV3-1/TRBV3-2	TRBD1	CASSPGQITDTQYF	TGTGCCAGCAGCCCGGGACAGATCACAGATACGCAGTATTTT
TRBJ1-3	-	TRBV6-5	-	CASRPRGFSGNTIYF	TGTGCCAGCAGACCCCGAGGTTTCTCTGGAAACACCATATATTTT
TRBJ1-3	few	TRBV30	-	CAWDRQSSGNTIYF	TGTGCCTGGGATAGACAGTCCTCTGGAAACACCATATATTTT
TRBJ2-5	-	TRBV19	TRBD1	CASSIGQGGQETQYF	TGTGCCAGTAGTATCGGACAGGGTGGTCAAGAGACCCAGTACTTC
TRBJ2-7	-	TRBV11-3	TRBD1	CASSTTGSYEQYF	TGTGCCAGCAGCACGACAGGGTCCTACGAGCAGTACTTC
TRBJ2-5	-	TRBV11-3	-	CASSQGSWGRETQYF	TGTGCCAGCAGCCAAGGGAGTTGGGGAAGAGAGACCCAGTACTTC
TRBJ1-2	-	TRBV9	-	CASSVEAGRGMGYTF	TGTGCCAGCAGCGTAGAGGCCGGCAGGGGAATGGGCTACACCTTC
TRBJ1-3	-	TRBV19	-	CASQQGTGNTIYF	TGTGCCAGCCAACAGGGTACTGGAAACACCATATATTTT
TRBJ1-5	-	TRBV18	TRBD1	CASSPTGGYDNQPQHF	TGTGCCAGCTCACCAACAGGGGGCTACGACAATCAGCCCCAGCATTTT
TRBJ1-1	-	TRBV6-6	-	CASSSGQISNTEAFF	TGTGCCAGCAGTTCCGGACAGATTTCGAACACTGAAGCTTTCTTT
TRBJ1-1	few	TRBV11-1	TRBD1	CASSPQQGQGAAEAFF	TGTGCCAGCAGCCCTCAACAGGGGCAGGGGGCAGCTGAAGCTTTCTTT
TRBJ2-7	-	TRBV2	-	CASSVGRGGEQYF	TGTGCCAGCAGTGTAGGTCGGGGAGGCGAGCAGTACTTC
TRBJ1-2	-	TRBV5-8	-	CASSLVRRLDGGYTF	TGTGCCAGCAGCTTGGTGCGGCGGCTCGATGGTGGCTACACCTTC
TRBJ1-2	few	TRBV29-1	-	CSVVHSNYGYTF	TGCAGCGTTGTACACAGCAACTATGGCTACACCTTC
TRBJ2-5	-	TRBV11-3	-	CASSLDGIGAKETQYF	TGTGCCAGCAGCTTAGATGGAATTGGGGCGAAGGAGACCCAGTACTTC
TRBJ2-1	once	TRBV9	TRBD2	CASSPKGGGANEQFF	TGTGCCAGCAGCCCAAAGGGCGGGGGGGCTAATGAGCAGTTCTTC
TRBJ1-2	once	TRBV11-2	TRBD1	CASSATGGQRGYTF	TGTGCCAGCAGCGCGACAGGGGGGCAGAGAGGCTACACCTTC
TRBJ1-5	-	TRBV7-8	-	CASSLAGAGEKPQHF	TGTGCCAGCAGCTTAGCGGGGGCAGGGGAGAAGCCCCAGCATTTT
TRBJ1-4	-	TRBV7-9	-	CASSLSGGGEKLFF	TGTGCCAGCAGCTTATCGGGAGGGGGTGAAAAACTGTTTTTT
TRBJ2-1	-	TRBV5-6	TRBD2	CASSGSGGPYNEQFF	TGTGCCAGCAGCGGCTCGGGGGGGCCCTACAATGAGCAGTTCTTC
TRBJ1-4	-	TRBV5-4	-	CASSLAGQNEKLFF	TGTGCCAGCAGCTTGGCCGGACAGAATGAAAAACTGTTTTTT